Listed below are T cell receptor beta chains from one sample, sequenced in a study of blood T cell repertoires in COVID-19. The assay was immunoSEQ multiplex PCR, and TCRdb's table has in-frame clones only and misses some. This sample carries 260,000 or so clones, more than 75% of them seen once, and the ten largest clones take 15% to 17%. Sequenced: PBMCs or T cells enriched from blood (not recorded which). These receptor sequences come from a man younger than 30 who had recovered from COVID-19. The CDR3 runs from the conserved cysteine through the conserved F or W. A D gene is named only where the DNA matches it firmly. Rows give clone size only sometimes, using once, few, many, or a class for an expanded clone.

TRBV14	NA	NA	14	TRBJ1-2	TGTGCCAGCAGCCAAGAGGCAGGGATTACTGGCTACACCTTC	CASSQEAGITGYTF
TRBV12-3/TRBV12-4	NA	NA	12	TRBJ1-5	TGTGCCAGCAACTGGGGAGGCCAGCCCCAGCATTTT	CASNWGGQPQHF
TRBV6-2/TRBV6-3	NA	TRBD2	15	TRBJ2-1	TGTGCCAGCAGGTACCTAGCGGGCCCTTACAATGAGCAGTTCTTC	CASRYLAGPYNEQFF
TRBV6-5	NA	TRBD1	15	TRBJ2-3	TGTGCCAGCAGGCTAGGACAGGGGAGGACAGATACGCAGTATTTT	CASRLGQGRTDTQYF
TRBV12-3/TRBV12-4	NA	NA	13	TRBJ1-5	TGTGCCAGCAGAGGGACACCACCTCAGCCCCAGCATTTT	CASRGTPPQPQHF
TRBV19	NA	TRBD2	16	TRBJ2-2	TGTGCCGTATCGACTAGCGGGAGGGCCGGAGGCGGGGAGCTGTTTTTT	CAVSTSGRAGGGELFF
TRBV6-2/TRBV6-3	NA	NA	18	TRBJ1-1	TGTGCCAGCAGTTACGGACTTCACAGGGAGTCCATGAACACTGAAGCTTTCTTT	CASSYGLHRESMNTEAFF
TRBV6-4	NA	NA	16	TRBJ2-3	TGTGCCAGCAGTGACTCTCCCCTCGCCGGGAAGGATACGCAGTATTTT	CASSDSPLAGKDTQYF
TRBV15	NA	TRBD1	14	TRBJ1-2	TGTGCCACCAGCAGGGGACAGGGGGGCTATGGCTACACCTTC	CATSRGQGGYGYTF
TRBV7-6	NA	NA	13	TRBJ2-4	TGTGCCAGCAGCCAGGGACTGAAAAACATTCAGTACTTC	CASSQGLKNIQYF
TRBV7-2	NA	NA	16	TRBJ1-2	TGTGCCAGCAGCTCTTGGGGCTGGCAGTCTAATCATGGCTACACCTTC	CASSSWGWQSNHGYTF
TRBV2	once	NA	15	TRBJ2-3	TGTGCCAGCAGTGAAGTTCCCCCGAGGATCATAGTAAAGTATTTT	CASSEVPPRIIVKYF
TRBV24-1	few	NA	16	TRBJ2-2	TGTGCCACCAGTGAACCGGGACTTCTGAACACCGGGGAGCTGTTTTTT	CATSEPGLLNTGELFF
TRBV19	NA	NA	15	TRBJ2-5	TGTGCCAGTAGTTACGGGCAGGGTCTAAGGGAGACCCAGTACTTC	CASSYGQGLRETQYF
TRBV7-2	NA	NA	16	TRBJ2-5	TGTGCCAGCAGCTCTAGTTCCTCGGGGGAGATGGAGACCCAGTACTTC	CASSSSSSGEMETQYF
TRBV2	NA	NA	13	TRBJ1-4	TGTGCCAGCAGGGCCACCACGGGGGAAAAACTGTTTTTT	CASRATTGEKLFF
TRBV21-1	NA	NA	19	TRBJ2-2	TGTGCCAGCAGCTTACTAGGACTAGCGGGGGGACGGGACACCGGGGAGCTGTTTTTT	CASSLLGLAGGRDTGELFF
TRBV9	NA	TRBD2	15	TRBJ2-3	TGTGCCAGCAGCGTTAGCGGGGGGGTCACAGATACGCAGTATTTT	CASSVSGGVTDTQYF
TRBV5-1	NA	NA	15	TRBJ1-2	TGCGCCAGCACTTACTATTCGGGGGGCAGTAATGGCTACACCTTC	CASTYYSGGSNGYTF
TRBV4-1	NA	TRBD1	14	TRBJ2-7	TGCGCCAGCAGCCCAGGACAGGGGGCGGTGGAGCAGTACTTC	CASSPGQGAVEQYF
TRBV29-1	NA	TRBD2	14	TRBJ2-3	TGCAGCGCCAGGCGGCTAGCGGGCACAGATACGCAGTATTTT	CSARRLAGTDTQYF
TRBV11-2	NA	TRBD1	14	TRBJ2-7	TGTGCCAGCAGCCCCGCCACAGGGGAGCGCGAGCAGTACTTC	CASSPATGEREQYF
TRBV11-3	NA	NA	15	TRBJ2-2	TGTGCCAGCAGCTCAGGAGTTGGGGCAGCCGGGGAGCTGTTTTTT	CASSSGVGAAGELFF
TRBV4-2	NA	NA	16	TRBJ1-1	TGTGCCAGCAGCCAAGATGTAGCCAATTCGAACACTGAAGCTTTCTTT	CASSQDVANSNTEAFF
TRBV19	NA	NA	14	TRBJ1-3	TGTGCCAGTAGTGTGACAGTATCTGGAAACACCATATATTTT	CASSVTVSGNTIYF
TRBV4-2	NA	TRBD2	16	TRBJ2-3	TGTGCCAGCAGCCAAGACACAGCGGGGGGGCCGGAGCCGCAGTATTTT	CASSQDTAGGPEPQYF
TRBV2	NA	NA	15	TRBJ1-1	TGTGCCAGCAAGGCGGAGGCCCTCATGAACACTGAAGCTTTCTTT	CASKAEALMNTEAFF
TRBV7-8	once	NA	14	TRBJ2-7	TGTGCCAGCAGCTTGCGCAGGGCGTCCTACGAGCAGTACTTC	CASSLRRASYEQYF
TRBV2	NA	TRBD2	14	TRBJ2-1	TGTGCCACCCAACTAGCGGGAGCGTACAATGAGCAGTTCTTC	CATQLAGAYNEQFF
TRBV29-1	NA	NA	14	TRBJ2-7	TGCAGCGTTGGGGGCATGGGCAGCTCCTACGAGCAGTACTTC	CSVGGMGSSYEQYF
TRBV4-1	NA	TRBD2	16	TRBJ2-4	TGCGCCAGCAGCCGAGATTTAGCGGGGGGGAGAAACATTCAGTACTTC	CASSRDLAGGRNIQYF
TRBV27	NA	NA	16	TRBJ2-2	TGTGCCAGCAGTACCAGACAGGGGAGGGGGACCGGGGAGCTGTTTTTT	CASSTRQGRGTGELFF
TRBV28	NA	NA	16	TRBJ2-5	TGTGCCAGCAGTTGGGCTTGGACAGCAACCCAAGAGACCCAGTACTTC	CASSWAWTATQETQYF
TRBV7-3	NA	TRBD2	13	TRBJ2-1	TGTGCCAGCAGCTTAAGTGCGACTAGCTGGCAGTTCTTC	CASSLSATSWQFF
TRBV10-2	NA	NA	12	TRBJ1-1	TGCGCCAGCATGCCCGGGGGCACTGAAGCTTTCTTT	CASMPGGTEAFF
TRBV5-4	NA	TRBD1	15	TRBJ2-2	TGTGCCAGCAGCCAAACGACAGGGAATTCCGGGGAGCTGTTTTTT	CASSQTTGNSGELFF
TRBV4-2	NA	NA	15	TRBJ2-1	TGTGCCAGCAGCCTAAACCCGGACATATACAATGAGCAGTTCTTC	CASSLNPDIYNEQFF
TRBV19	once	NA	12	TRBJ1-6	TGTGCCAGTAGTACCCGCGATTCACCCCTCCACTTT	CASSTRDSPLHF
TRBV3-1/TRBV3-2	NA	TRBD1	15	TRBJ2-7	TGTGCCAGCTCTCGGGGGACAGGTAGCTCCTACGAGCAGTACTTC	CASSRGTGSSYEQYF
TRBV15	NA	TRBD2	16	TRBJ2-3	TGTGCCACCAGCGAGGGACTAGCGGGAGAAGGAGATACGCAGTATTTT	CATSEGLAGEGDTQYF
TRBV20-1	NA	TRBD1	11	TRBJ1-2	TGCAGTGTCAGGGGGCTGTATGGCTACACCTTC	CSVRGLYGYTF
TRBV7-2	NA	TRBD2	16	TRBJ2-5	TGTGCCAGCAGCTTAGGGCTAGCGGGGGTCCAAGAGACCCAGTACTTC	CASSLGLAGVQETQYF
TRBV5-1	NA	TRBD2	14	TRBJ2-1	TGCGCCAGCAGCACGGGACTAGCGGGGAATGAGCAGTTCTTC	CASSTGLAGNEQFF
TRBV29-1	NA	TRBD1	13	TRBJ1-2	TGCAGCGTTGAGGAGGGGGCCTTACCTGGCTACACCTTC	CSVEEGALPGYTF
TRBV27	few	TRBD1	15	TRBJ1-5	TGTGCCAGCAGAAGAGGACAGGCGCGGGATCAGCCCCAGCATTTT	CASRRGQARDQPQHF
TRBV4-1	NA	NA	15	TRBJ1-4	TGCGCCAGCAGCCAGACCGACAGTATTAATGAAAAACTGTTTTTT	CASSQTDSINEKLFF